This T cell receptor (beta chain) was sequenced during a study of blood T cell repertoires in COVID-19. The CDR3 has 17 residues. Per the germline V gene, CDR1 is MDHEN and CDR2 is SYDVKM. After removal of 5 bases from V and 3 bases from J, the junction contained 9 bases not matched to a gene. The assay was immunoSEQ multiplex PCR, and TCRdb's table has in-frame clones only and misses some. Of roughly 300,000 clones detected, under 90% appear once; the ten largest clones hold roughly 1.9%. Patients at the Seattle site were enrolled during active infection and followed longitudinally. This chain joins TRBV28 and TRBJ2-3; 12 bases are shared with TRBD1. Material for sequencing was peripheral blood. This sequence was found in a woman aged 25 to 39 with COVID-19, enrolled during active disease. CDR3 sequence: CASSLIRGQGATDTQYF. Here the CDR3 DNA reads TGTGCCAGCAGTCTAATAAGGGGACAGGGGGCAACAGATACGCAGTATTTT.